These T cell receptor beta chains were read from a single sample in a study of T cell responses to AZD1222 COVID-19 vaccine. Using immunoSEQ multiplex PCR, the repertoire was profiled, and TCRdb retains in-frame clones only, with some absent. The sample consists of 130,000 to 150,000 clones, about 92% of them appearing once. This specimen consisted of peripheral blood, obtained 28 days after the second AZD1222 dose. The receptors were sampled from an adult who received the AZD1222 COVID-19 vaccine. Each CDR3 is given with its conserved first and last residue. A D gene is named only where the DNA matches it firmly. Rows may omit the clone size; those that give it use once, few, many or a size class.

DNA: TGTGCCAGCAGCTTAGCGTTTGAGGGCTCGCATGGCTACACCTTC; CDR3: CASSLAFEGSHGYTF; D: -; size: -; J: TRBJ1-2; V: TRBV7-2
DNA: TGTGCCAGCAGCCCGGGACAGGGAGGTCGGACCTACGAGCAGTACTTC; CDR3: CASSPGQGGRTYEQYF; D: TRBD1; size: -; J: TRBJ2-7; V: TRBV5-5
DNA: TGCGCCAGCAGCCTAAGGGGTGAAGAGGGCCGGGCTTTCTTT; CDR3: CASSLRGEEGRAFF; D: -; size: -; J: TRBJ1-1; V: TRBV4-1
DNA: TGTGCCAGCTCACCGGCCGAAGAGGGCCACTGGTACTATGGCTACACCTTC; CDR3: CASSPAEEGHWYYGYTF; D: -; size: -; J: TRBJ1-2; V: TRBV18
DNA: TGTGCCAGCAGCCAAGGGGCCCAATCCTACGAGCAGTACTTC; CDR3: CASSQGAQSYEQYF; D: -; size: -; J: TRBJ2-7; V: TRBV3-1/TRBV3-2
DNA: TGTGCCAGCAGCCTGCTGACGAACACTGAAGCTTTCTTT; CDR3: CASSLLTNTEAFF; D: -; size: -; J: TRBJ1-1; V: TRBV7-9
DNA: TGTGCCAGCAGGACACCACAGGGATACTCCTACGAGCAGTACTTC; CDR3: CASRTPQGYSYEQYF; D: -; size: -; J: TRBJ2-7; V: TRBV27
DNA: TGTGCCAGCAGTTTAGCAGGATCGGGCTCCTATAATTCACCCCTCCACTTT; CDR3: CASSLAGSGSYNSPLHF; D: -; size: -; J: TRBJ1-6; V: TRBV28
DNA: TGTGCCAGCAGTGAATTAGCGGGGGGTTCGGGCGAGCAGTACTTC; CDR3: CASSELAGGSGEQYF; D: TRBD2; size: -; J: TRBJ2-7; V: TRBV2
DNA: TGTGCCTGGAGTGTACAGGGGGGCAATCAGCCCCAGCATTTT; CDR3: CAWSVQGGNQPQHF; D: TRBD1; size: -; J: TRBJ1-5; V: TRBV30
DNA: TGTGCCAGCAGCCAAGATGTCGGGAAGGCTGGAAACACCATATATTTT; CDR3: CASSQDVGKAGNTIYF; D: -; size: -; J: TRBJ1-3; V: TRBV4-2
DNA: TGTGCCAGCAGCTTGGACGGCCAGTATTTTCAGCCCCAGCATTTT; CDR3: CASSLDGQYFQPQHF; D: -; size: -; J: TRBJ1-5; V: TRBV11-2
DNA: TGTGCCAGCAGCTCACAGCGGGGGGGCTACGAGCAGTACTTC; CDR3: CASSSQRGGYEQYF; D: TRBD2; size: once; J: TRBJ2-7; V: TRBV7-2
DNA: TGCAGCGTTGAAGTCTCGCGAAGAAGGAACACTGAAGCTTTCTTT; CDR3: CSVEVSRRRNTEAFF; D: -; size: -; J: TRBJ1-1; V: TRBV29-1
DNA: TGCGCCAGCAGCTTATCCCCGACAGGTCGTAATGAAAAACTGTTTTTT; CDR3: CASSLSPTGRNEKLFF; D: -; size: -; J: TRBJ1-4; V: TRBV5-1
DNA: TGTGCCAGCAGGTTCGCAGGACCTAGCACAGATACGCAGTATTTT; CDR3: CASRFAGPSTDTQYF; D: -; size: -; J: TRBJ2-3; V: TRBV27
DNA: TGTGCCAGCAGCCAAGATGGGGTCTACGAGCAGTACTTC; CDR3: CASSQDGVYEQYF; D: -; size: -; J: TRBJ2-7; V: TRBV3-1/TRBV3-2
DNA: TGTGCCACCAGTGGACTAGCGGGAGATACTACCGGGGAGCTGTTTTTT; CDR3: CATSGLAGDTTGELFF; D: TRBD2; size: -; J: TRBJ2-2; V: TRBV24-1
DNA: TGTGCCAGCAGCCAAGATTCGAGTGGGCGGTGGGGTGACGAGCAGTACTTC; CDR3: CASSQDSSGRWGDEQYF; D: -; size: -; J: TRBJ2-7; V: TRBV4-2
DNA: TGTGCCAGCAGCCCGACAGGTAGCTCTGGAAACACCATATATTTT; CDR3: CASSPTGSSGNTIYF; D: -; size: -; J: TRBJ1-3; V: TRBV3-1/TRBV3-2
DNA: TGTGCCAGCTCACCACCGTCCGGATATGGCTACACCTTC; CDR3: CASSPPSGYGYTF; D: -; size: -; J: TRBJ1-2; V: TRBV18
DNA: TGCGCCAGCAGCTTCGGGACTAGCGGCTTACAAGAGACCCAGTACTTC; CDR3: CASSFGTSGLQETQYF; D: TRBD2; size: -; J: TRBJ2-5; V: TRBV5-1
DNA: TGTGCCAGCAGTTACCGAGGACAGATCGCCTACAATGAGCAGTTCTTC; CDR3: CASSYRGQIAYNEQFF; D: -; size: -; J: TRBJ2-1; V: TRBV6-2/TRBV6-3
DNA: TGTGCCAGCAGCCGTTACATAGCCGGAGGGGACTATGGCTACACCTTC; CDR3: CASSRYIAGGDYGYTF; D: -; size: once; J: TRBJ1-2; V: TRBV7-3
DNA: TGCGCCAGCAGCTTACAGGGCTCTGGAAACACCATATATTTT; CDR3: CASSLQGSGNTIYF; D: -; size: -; J: TRBJ1-3; V: TRBV5-1
DNA: TGTGCCAGCAGCGTAGCTCAAGGCCCCTCGGGTCGGGATGAGCAGTTCTTC; CDR3: CASSVAQGPSGRDEQFF; D: -; size: -; J: TRBJ2-1; V: TRBV9
DNA: TGCGCCAGCAGCTTGGGTGGGTCAACCCGAGGGCACACTGAAGCTTTCTTT; CDR3: CASSLGGSTRGHTEAFF; D: -; size: -; J: TRBJ1-1; V: TRBV5-1
DNA: TGTGCCAGTAGTACCGGCGAGGGGGACGGTGAAAAACTGTTTTTT; CDR3: CASSTGEGDGEKLFF; D: -; size: -; J: TRBJ1-4; V: TRBV19
DNA: TGTGCCAGCAGCTTGGGGCGAGGGGGAGCCACCGGGGAGCTGTTTTTT; CDR3: CASSLGRGGATGELFF; D: -; size: -; J: TRBJ2-2; V: TRBV5-6
DNA: TGTGCCAGCAGCCCTTTCCGGGACTCTGGCTACACCTTC; CDR3: CASSPFRDSGYTF; D: -; size: -; J: TRBJ1-2; V: TRBV12-3/TRBV12-4
DNA: TGTGCCAGTAAGAACAACGGCTGGGAAAAACTGTTTTTT; CDR3: CASKNNGWEKLFF; D: -; size: -; J: TRBJ1-4; V: TRBV19
DNA: TGTGCCACCAATAACCCGGGACAACACACTGAAGCTTTCTTT; CDR3: CATNNPGQHTEAFF; D: -; size: -; J: TRBJ1-1; V: TRBV6-6
DNA: TGTGCCAGCAGCCTTCCCGTGAGGAGGGAAGTGGAAGAGACCCAGTACTTC; CDR3: CASSLPVRREVEETQYF; D: -; size: once; J: TRBJ2-5; V: TRBV7-2
DNA: TGTGCCAGTAGTGTCAGTGAGACTGGGTATCAGCCCCAGCATTTT; CDR3: CASSVSETGYQPQHF; D: -; size: few; J: TRBJ1-5; V: TRBV19
DNA: TGTGCCAGCAGTTTCGGACAGGAGATTAACTATGGCTACACCTTC; CDR3: CASSFGQEINYGYTF; D: TRBD1; size: -; J: TRBJ1-2; V: TRBV27
DNA: TGTGCCAGCAGTTTCCCGGGACTAGCTGACAATGAGCAGTTCTTC; CDR3: CASSFPGLADNEQFF; D: TRBD2; size: once; J: TRBJ2-1; V: TRBV28
DNA: TGTGCCAGCAGACCATACAGGGGAGATGGTGAAGCTTTCTTT; CDR3: CASRPYRGDGEAFF; D: TRBD1; size: -; J: TRBJ1-1; V: TRBV7-2
DNA: TGTGCCAGCACTCTAAGGGAGGGTAATCGTGAAAAACTGTTTTTT; CDR3: CASTLREGNREKLFF; D: -; size: -; J: TRBJ1-4; V: TRBV7-9
DNA: TGTGCCAGCAGTTTATCCCCCTCCTACGAGCAGTACTTC; CDR3: CASSLSPSYEQYF; D: -; size: -; J: TRBJ2-7; V: TRBV27
DNA: TGCGCCAGCAGTCTAAATGCGGCAAGTACCGGAAACACCATATATTTT; CDR3: CASSLNAASTGNTIYF; D: -; size: -; J: TRBJ1-3; V: TRBV4-3
DNA: TGTGCCACCAGGAGCGGCTACGAGCAGTACTTC; CDR3: CATRSGYEQYF; D: -; size: -; J: TRBJ2-7; V: TRBV15
DNA: TGTGCCACCAGCCTCCGGACGGGTTCCACAGATACGCAGTATTTT; CDR3: CATSLRTGSTDTQYF; D: -; size: -; J: TRBJ2-3; V: TRBV15
DNA: TGTGCCAGTAGTATAGCTCATTACCCGGTGGCCTCTAACTATGGCTACACCTTC; CDR3: CASSIAHYPVASNYGYTF; D: -; size: -; J: TRBJ1-2; V: TRBV19
DNA: TGTGCCAGCAGTTTACAGGGTCAAGGCTACACCTTC; CDR3: CASSLQGQGYTF; D: -; size: -; J: TRBJ1-2; V: TRBV28
DNA: TGTGCCAGCAGCTTGGGACTAGCGGGGGCCACAGATACGCAGTATTTT; CDR3: CASSLGLAGATDTQYF; D: TRBD2; size: -; J: TRBJ2-3; V: TRBV5-4